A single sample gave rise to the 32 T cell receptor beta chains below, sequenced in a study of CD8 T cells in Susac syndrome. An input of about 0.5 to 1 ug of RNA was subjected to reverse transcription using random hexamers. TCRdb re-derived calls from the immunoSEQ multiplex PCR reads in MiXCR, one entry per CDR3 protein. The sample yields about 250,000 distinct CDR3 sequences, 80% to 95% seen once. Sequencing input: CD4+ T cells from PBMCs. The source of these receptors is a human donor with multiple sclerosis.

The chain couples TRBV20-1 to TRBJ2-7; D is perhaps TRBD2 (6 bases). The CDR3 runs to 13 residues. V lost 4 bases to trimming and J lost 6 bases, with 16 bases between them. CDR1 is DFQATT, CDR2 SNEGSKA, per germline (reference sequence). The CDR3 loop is CSATIPGVGEQYF. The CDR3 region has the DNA TGCAGTGCTACCATACCGGGGGTGGGCGAGCAGTACTTC.

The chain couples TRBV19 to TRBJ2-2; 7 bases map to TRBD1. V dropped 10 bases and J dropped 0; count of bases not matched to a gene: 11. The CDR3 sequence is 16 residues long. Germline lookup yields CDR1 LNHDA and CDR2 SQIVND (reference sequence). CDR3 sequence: CAIGTDRKTNTGELFF. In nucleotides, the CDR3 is TGTGCCATCGGAACGGACAGGAAGACGAACACCGGGGAGCTGTTTTTT.

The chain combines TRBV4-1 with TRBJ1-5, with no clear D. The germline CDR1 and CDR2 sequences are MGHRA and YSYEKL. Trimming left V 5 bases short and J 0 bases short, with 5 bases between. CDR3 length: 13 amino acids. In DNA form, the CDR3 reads TGCGCCAGCAGCGGGGATAGCAATCAGCCCCAGCATTTT. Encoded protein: CASSGDSNQPQHF.

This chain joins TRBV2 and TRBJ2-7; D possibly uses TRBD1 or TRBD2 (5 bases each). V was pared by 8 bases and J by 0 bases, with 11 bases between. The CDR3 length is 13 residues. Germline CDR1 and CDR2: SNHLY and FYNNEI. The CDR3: CASVGRSSYEQYV. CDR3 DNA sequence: TGTGCCAGCGTGGGACGCTCCTCCTACGAGCAGTACGTC.

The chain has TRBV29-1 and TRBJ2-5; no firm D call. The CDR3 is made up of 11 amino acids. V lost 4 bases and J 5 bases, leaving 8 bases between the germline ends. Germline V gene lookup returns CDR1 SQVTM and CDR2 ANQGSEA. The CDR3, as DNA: TGCAGCGTTGGAGTTCGGGAGACCCAGTACTTC. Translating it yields CSVGVRETQYF.

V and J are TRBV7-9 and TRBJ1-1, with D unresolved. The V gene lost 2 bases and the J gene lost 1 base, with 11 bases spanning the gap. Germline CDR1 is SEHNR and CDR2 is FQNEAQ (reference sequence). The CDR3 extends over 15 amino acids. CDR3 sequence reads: CASSLFTTANTEAFF. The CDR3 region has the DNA TGTGCCAGCAGCTTATTTACGACCGCGAACACTGAAGCTTTCTTT.

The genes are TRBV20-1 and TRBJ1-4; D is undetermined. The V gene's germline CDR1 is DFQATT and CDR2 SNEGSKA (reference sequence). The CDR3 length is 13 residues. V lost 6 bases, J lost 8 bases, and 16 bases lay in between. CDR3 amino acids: CSANEAGREKLFF. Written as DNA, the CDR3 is TGCAGTGCGAATGAGGCGGGCCGCGAAAAACTGTTTTTT.

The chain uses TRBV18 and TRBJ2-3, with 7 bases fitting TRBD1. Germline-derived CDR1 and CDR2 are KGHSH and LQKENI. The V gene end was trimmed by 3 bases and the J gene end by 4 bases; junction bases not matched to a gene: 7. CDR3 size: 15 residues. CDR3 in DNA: TGTGCCAGCTCACCGCCGACAGGGTTGGCAGATACGCAGTATTTT. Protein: CASSPPTGLADTQYF.

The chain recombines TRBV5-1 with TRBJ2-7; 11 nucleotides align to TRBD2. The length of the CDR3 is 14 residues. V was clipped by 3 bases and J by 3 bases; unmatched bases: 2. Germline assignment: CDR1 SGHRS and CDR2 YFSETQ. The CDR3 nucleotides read TGCGCCAGCAGCTCTAGCGGGGGGAACTACGAGCAGTACTTC. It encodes CASSSSGGNYEQYF.

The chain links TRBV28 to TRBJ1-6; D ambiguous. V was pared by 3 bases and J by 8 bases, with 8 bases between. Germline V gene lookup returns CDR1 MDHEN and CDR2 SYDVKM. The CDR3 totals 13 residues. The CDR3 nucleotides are TGTGCCAGCAGTTTTCGTGGAGATTCACCCCTCCACTTT. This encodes CASSFRGDSPLHF.

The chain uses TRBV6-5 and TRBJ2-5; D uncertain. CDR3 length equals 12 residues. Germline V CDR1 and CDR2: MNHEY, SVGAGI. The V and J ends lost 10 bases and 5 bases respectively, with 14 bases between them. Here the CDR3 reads CAIAGSVETQYF. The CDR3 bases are TGTGCCATTGCCGGGTCAGTGGAGACCCAGTACTTC.

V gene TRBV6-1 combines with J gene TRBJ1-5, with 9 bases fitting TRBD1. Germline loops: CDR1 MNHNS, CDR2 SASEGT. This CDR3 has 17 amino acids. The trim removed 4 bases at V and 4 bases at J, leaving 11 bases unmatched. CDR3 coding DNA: TGTGCCAGCAGTGCCACAAGGGACAGGGTGACGAATCAGCCCCAGCATTTT. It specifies CASSATRDRVTNQPQHF.

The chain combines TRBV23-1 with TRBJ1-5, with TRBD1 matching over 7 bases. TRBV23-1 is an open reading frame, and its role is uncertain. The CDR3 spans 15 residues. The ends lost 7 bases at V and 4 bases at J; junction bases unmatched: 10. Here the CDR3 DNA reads TGCGCCAGCACGGGCCGGGACAGAGGTAATCAGCCCCAGCATTTT. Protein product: CASTGRDRGNQPQHF.

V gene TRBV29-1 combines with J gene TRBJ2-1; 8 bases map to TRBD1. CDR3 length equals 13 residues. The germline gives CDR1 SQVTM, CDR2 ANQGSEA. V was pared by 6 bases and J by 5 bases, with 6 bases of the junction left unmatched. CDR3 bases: TGCAGCGTGGCGGACAGGGCAAACAATGAGCAGTTCTTC. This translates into CSVADRANNEQFF.

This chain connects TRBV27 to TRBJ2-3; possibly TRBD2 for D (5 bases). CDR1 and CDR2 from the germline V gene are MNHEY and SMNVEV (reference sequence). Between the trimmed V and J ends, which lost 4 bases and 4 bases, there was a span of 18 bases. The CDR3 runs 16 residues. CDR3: CASSSTTRGFADTQYF. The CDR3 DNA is TGTGCCAGCAGTTCTACCACTAGAGGCTTCGCAGATACGCAGTATTTT.

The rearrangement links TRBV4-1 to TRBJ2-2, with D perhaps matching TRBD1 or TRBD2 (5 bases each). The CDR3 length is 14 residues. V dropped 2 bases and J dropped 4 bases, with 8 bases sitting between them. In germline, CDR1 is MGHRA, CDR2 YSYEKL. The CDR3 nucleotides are TGCGCCAGCAGCCAACCAGGGACCACCGGGGAGCTGTTTTTT. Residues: CASSQPGTTGELFF.

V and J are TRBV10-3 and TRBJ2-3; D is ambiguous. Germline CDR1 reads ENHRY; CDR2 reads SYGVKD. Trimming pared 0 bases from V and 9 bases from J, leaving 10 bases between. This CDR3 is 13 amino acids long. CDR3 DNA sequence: TGTGCCATCAGTGAGTCTCGGCTCCAGACGCAGTATTTT. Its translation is CAISESRLQTQYF.

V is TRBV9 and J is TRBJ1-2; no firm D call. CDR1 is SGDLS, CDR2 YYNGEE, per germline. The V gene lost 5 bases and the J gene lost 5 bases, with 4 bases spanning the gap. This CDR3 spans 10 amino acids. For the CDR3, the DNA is TGTGCCAGCAGGCTTTATGGCTACACCTTC. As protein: CASRLYGYTF.

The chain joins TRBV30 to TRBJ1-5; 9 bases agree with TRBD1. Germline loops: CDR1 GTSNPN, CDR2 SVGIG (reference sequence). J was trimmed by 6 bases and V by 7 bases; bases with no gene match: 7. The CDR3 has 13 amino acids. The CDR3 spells CASTGGAGQPQHF. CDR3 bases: TGTGCCTCCACAGGGGGCGCGGGTCAGCCCCAGCATTTT. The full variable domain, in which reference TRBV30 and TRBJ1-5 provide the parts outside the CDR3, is SQTIHQWPATLVQPVGSPLSLECTVEGTSNPNLYWYRQAAGRGLQLLFYSVGIGQISSEVPQNLSASRPQDRQFILSSKKLLLSDSGFYLCASTGGAGQPQHFGDGTRLSIL.

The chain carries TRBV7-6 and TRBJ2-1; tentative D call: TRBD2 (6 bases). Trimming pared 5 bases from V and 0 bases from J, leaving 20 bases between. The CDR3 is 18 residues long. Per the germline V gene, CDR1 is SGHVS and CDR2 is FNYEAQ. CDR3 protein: CASSPGTLIGSSYNEQFF. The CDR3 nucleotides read TGTGCCAGCAGCCCCGGGACTCTAATCGGGAGCTCCTACAATGAGCAGTTCTTC.

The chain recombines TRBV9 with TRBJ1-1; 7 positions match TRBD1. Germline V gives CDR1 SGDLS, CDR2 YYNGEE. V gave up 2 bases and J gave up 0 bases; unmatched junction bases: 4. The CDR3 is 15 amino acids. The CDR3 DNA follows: TGTGCCAGCAGCGTGGGGGACAGAATGAACACTGAAGCTTTCTTT. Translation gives CASSVGDRMNTEAFF.

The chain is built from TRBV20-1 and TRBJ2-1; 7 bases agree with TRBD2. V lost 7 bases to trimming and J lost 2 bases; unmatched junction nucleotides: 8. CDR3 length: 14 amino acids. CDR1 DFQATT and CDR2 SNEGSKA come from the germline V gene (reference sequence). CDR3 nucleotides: TGCAGTGTCGATACCGGGACTACCTACAATGAGCAGTTCTTC. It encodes CSVDTGTTYNEQFF.

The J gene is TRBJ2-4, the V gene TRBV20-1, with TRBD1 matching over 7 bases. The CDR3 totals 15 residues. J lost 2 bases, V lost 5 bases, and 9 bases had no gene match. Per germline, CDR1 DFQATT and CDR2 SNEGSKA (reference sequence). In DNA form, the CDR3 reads TGCAGTGCTCTTGACAGGGAATGGACCAAAAACATTCAGTACTTC. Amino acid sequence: CSALDREWTKNIQYF.

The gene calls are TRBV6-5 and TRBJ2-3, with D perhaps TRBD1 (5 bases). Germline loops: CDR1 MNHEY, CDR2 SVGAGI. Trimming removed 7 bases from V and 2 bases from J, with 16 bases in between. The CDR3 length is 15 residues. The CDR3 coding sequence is TGTGCCAGCACCCAATCGGCAGGGCTCACAGATACGCAGTATTTT. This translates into CASTQSAGLTDTQYF.

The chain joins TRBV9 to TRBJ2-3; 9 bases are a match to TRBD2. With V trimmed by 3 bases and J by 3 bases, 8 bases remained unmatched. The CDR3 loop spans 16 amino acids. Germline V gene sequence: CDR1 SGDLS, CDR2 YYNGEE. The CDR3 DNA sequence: TGTGCCAGCAGCGAGACTGGACTAGCGAGGACAGATACGCAGTATTTT. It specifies CASSETGLARTDTQYF. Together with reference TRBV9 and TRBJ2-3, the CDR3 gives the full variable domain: DSGVTQTPKHLITATGQRVTLRCSPRSGDLSVYWYQQSLDQGLQFLIQYYNGEERAKGNILERFSAQQFPDLHSELNLSSLELGDSALYFCASSETGLARTDTQYFGPGTRLTVL.

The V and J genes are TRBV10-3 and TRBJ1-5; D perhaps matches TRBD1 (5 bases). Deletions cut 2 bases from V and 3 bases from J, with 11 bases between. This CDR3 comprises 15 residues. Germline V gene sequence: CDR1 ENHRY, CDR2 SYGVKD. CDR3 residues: CAISEGQTDNQPQHF. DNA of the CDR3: TGTGCCATCAGTGAGGGGCAGACAGACAATCAGCCCCAGCATTTT.

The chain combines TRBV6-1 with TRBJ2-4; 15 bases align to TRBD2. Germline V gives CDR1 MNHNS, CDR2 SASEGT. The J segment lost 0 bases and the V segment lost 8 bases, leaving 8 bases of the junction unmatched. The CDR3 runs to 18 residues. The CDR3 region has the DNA TGTGCCAGCTACCGGACTAGCGGGGGGGCGAGAGCCAAAAACATTCAGTACTTC. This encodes CASYRTSGGARAKNIQYF.

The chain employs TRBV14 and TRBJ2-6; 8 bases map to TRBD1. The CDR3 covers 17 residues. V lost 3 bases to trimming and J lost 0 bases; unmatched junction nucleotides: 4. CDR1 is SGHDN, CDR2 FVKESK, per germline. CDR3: CASSHGQGYSGANVLTF. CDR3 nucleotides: TGTGCCAGCAGCCACGGACAGGGCTACTCTGGGGCCAACGTCCTGACTTTC.

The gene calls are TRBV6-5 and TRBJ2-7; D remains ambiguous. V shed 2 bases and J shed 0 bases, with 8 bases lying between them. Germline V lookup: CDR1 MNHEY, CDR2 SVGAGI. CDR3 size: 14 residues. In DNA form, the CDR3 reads TGTGCCAGCAGTTACCTTGACACCTCCTACGAGCAGTACTTC. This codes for CASSYLDTSYEQYF.

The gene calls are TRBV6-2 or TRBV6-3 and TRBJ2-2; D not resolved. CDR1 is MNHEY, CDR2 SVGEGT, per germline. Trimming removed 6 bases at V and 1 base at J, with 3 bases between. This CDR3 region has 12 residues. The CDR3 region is CASRENTGELFF. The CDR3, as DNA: TGTGCCAGCAGGGAGAACACCGGGGAGCTGTTTTTT.

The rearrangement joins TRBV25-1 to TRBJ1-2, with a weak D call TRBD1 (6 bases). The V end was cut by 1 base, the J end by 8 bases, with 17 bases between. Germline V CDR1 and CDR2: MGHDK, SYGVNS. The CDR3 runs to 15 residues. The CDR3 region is CASSESRTAWDGYTF. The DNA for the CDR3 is TGTGCCAGCAGTGAATCCAGGACAGCTTGGGACGGCTACACCTTC.

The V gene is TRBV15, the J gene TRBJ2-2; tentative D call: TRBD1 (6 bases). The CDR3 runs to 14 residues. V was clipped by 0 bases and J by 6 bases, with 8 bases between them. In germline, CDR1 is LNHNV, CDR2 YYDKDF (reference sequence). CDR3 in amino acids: CATSRDRGAGELFF. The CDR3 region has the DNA TGTGCCACCAGCAGAGACAGGGGTGCCGGGGAGCTGTTTTTT.